This T cell receptor beta chain was identified during a study of shared clonotypes between healthy human individuals. Looking at the study overall: Per donor, CD8 memory used one plate, CD8 naive used two, CD4 memory used three and CD4 naive used three. Study-wide results and caveats: Represented genetic and exposure-history diversity was restricted by having few donors. Sharing across four donors was highest in naive CD4 (around 5%) and lowest in memory CD8 (approximately 0.4%).

The CDR3 extends over 13 amino acids. V was clipped by 5 bases and J by 7 bases; unmatched bases: 4. Germline assignment: CDR1 SNHLY and CDR2 FYNNEI. The input for sorted-subset replicate PCRs was around 0.2 ug DNA, about 29,000 T cell genomes. The data were produced by immunoSEQ multiplex PCR, yet TCRdb's version contains in-frame clones alone and is incomplete. This table holds around 350,000 clones, around four fifths found once. Comments on this clone: Its antigen is currently unknown.

This clonotype was sampled from a man aged 30 to 39 in good health. Sequenced sample: memory CD4+ T cells sorted from blood. Subset here: CD45RA-negative fraction. This chain uses TRBV2 with TRBJ1-4, with 7 nucleotides matching TRBD1. CDR3 region: CASSLNRGEKLFF. The DNA of the CDR3 is TGTGCCAGCAGTCTGAACAGGGGTGAAAAACTGTTTTTT.